A single sample gave rise to the 5 T cell receptor beta chains below, sequenced in a study of cytomegalovirus exposure and HLA in healthy donors (dated by TCRdb to about 2017). Library preparation used the immunoSEQ multiplex PCR assay. A mixture of 60 forward primers for TCR Vbeta segments and 13 reverse primers for TCR Jbeta segments was used in the multiplex PCR. Sourced from immuneACCESS, this table was stored by TCRdb with only in-frame sequences that have V and J called. A share of the clones is absent; for the studies checked, an unresolved V gene accounts for under half, and the remainder has no known explanation. This sample is represented by 170,000 or so clones; 77% of them were singletons. The biggest ten clones account for approximately 1.3% of the sample. The specimen was PBMCs. These receptor sequences come from a woman in her twenties or thirties in good health and CMV-seropositive.

The chain joins TRBV19 to TRBJ2-2, with a weak D call TRBD1 (6 bases). The CDR3 is 16 amino acids. Trimming took off 3 bases at V and 4 bases at J, with 15 bases between the two ends. The V gene's germline CDR1 is LNHDA and CDR2 SQIVND (reference sequence). Written as DNA, the CDR3 is TGTGCCAGTAGTATGATTGCACAGGGTGGCACCGGGGAGCTGTTTTTT. Translated: CASSMIAQGGTGELFF.

This clone was detected only once. This rearrangement joins TRBV6-5 to TRBJ1-1; 7 bases fit TRBD1. Germline V lookup: CDR1 MNHEY, CDR2 SVGAGI. This CDR3 is 14 amino acids long. Trimming removed 2 bases from V and 7 bases from J; junction bases left unmatched: 7. CDR3 DNA: TGTGCCAGCAGTTACGGGACAGTGGGGCTTGAAGCTTTCTTT. Translating gives CASSYGTVGLEAFF.

This chain uses TRBV28 with TRBJ2-1, with 8 positions matching TRBD2. The germline gives CDR1 MDHEN, CDR2 SYDVKM. V shed 7 bases and J 4 bases; nucleotides not matched to a gene: 9. The CDR3 is 15 residues long. CDR3 bases: TGTGCCAGCACCCCCGGGGCGGGAGGATACAATGAGCAGTTCTTC. Protein: CASTPGAGGYNEQFF.

This chain uses TRBV7-8 with TRBJ2-3; TRBD1 agrees at 9 bases. The CDR3 totals 16 residues. Germline-derived CDR1 and CDR2 are SGHVS and FQNEAQ. V shed 5 bases and J 4 bases; nucleotides not matched to a gene: 10. This CDR3 is CASSRGQGRTADTQYF. DNA for the CDR3: TGTGCCAGCAGCAGAGGACAGGGGAGAACCGCAGATACGCAGTATTTT. Based on the CDR3 plus reference TRBV7-8 and TRBJ2-3, the full variable domain is GAGVSQSPRYKVAKRGQDVALRCDPISGHVSLFWYQQALGQGPEFLTYFQNEAQLDKSGLPSDRFFAERPEGSVSTLKIQRTQQEDSAVYLCASSRGQGRTADTQYFGPGTRLTVL.

The J gene is TRBJ2-3, the V gene TRBV25-1; 7 positions agree with TRBD2. CDR1 and CDR2 (germline): MGHDK, SYGVNS. Unmatched junction bases numbered 7, after V lost 2 bases and J lost 2 bases. The length of the CDR3 is 16 residues. For the CDR3, the DNA is TGTGCCAGCAGTGAAAGGGCGGGAGCTCCCACAGATACGCAGTATTTT. Its translation: CASSERAGAPTDTQYF.